This T cell receptor beta chain is from a study of blood T cell repertoires in COVID-19. Study context: PBMCs, B-cell-depleted T cells, or T cells provided the cDNA or gDNA that made up the material.

This clone was observed a single time. Profiling relied on immunoSEQ multiplex PCR, and the TCRdb table lists in-frame clones only, not all of them. The sample contains some 76,000 clones, roughly 80% of which appear only once. The TCR comes from a human donor in a cohort sampled during active COVID-19. Sequencing was done on a sample of peripheral blood.

The CDR3 DNA is TGTGCCAGCTCACCCCGGGGAAGGAGCACAGATACGCAGTATTTT. Protein product: CASSPRGRSTDTQYF. The genes are TRBV18 and TRBJ2-3; D might be TRBD2 (5 bases). Germline assignment: CDR1 KGHSH and CDR2 LQKENI. The CDR3 is 15 amino acids. Trimming left V 3 bases short and J 0 bases short, with 10 bases between.